What follows are 8 T cell receptor beta chains derived from one specimen sequenced in a study of T cells after posttransplantation cyclophosphamide. Treatment was busulfan-fludarabine conditioning, a marrow graft, and cyclophosphamide on days +3 and +4. Generated by immunoSEQ multiplex PCR, the TCRdb table keeps only in-frame clones and is missing some. The data show over 2,500 clones, with none appearing a single time. Sequences were derived from PBMCs, sampled 84 days after allogeneic stem cell transplant with posttransplant cyclophosphamide. The receptors originated from a female patient in her thirties or forties who received an allogeneic stem cell transplant from a related donor, was CMV-positive, and had no GVHD. Part of the T cells may come from the graft donor.

This clone was picked up many times. The chain couples TRBV12-3 or TRBV12-4 to TRBJ2-7; TRBD2 is a possible D gene (7 bases). The V and J ends lost 3 bases and 6 bases respectively, with 15 bases between them. The CDR3 extends over 14 amino acids. The CDR3 nucleotides read TGTGCCAGCAGTTTGGGGGGGGCCGCCGGCGAGCAGTACTTC. Its translation: CASSLGGAAGEQYF.

This clone was seen ten or more times. The rearrangement uses TRBV12-3 or TRBV12-4 and TRBJ1-2; D is perhaps TRBD1 (5 bases). V was pared by 2 bases and J by 8 bases, with 15 bases between. The CDR3 runs 14 residues. The CDR3 loop is CASSLRGWVMGYTF. The DNA of the CDR3 is TGTGCCAGCAGTTTACGGGGGTGGGTTATGGGCTACACCTTC.

This clone was seen repeatedly, ten times or more. The chain joins TRBV9 to TRBJ2-3; D is possibly TRBD1 (6 bases). The CDR3 consists of 15 residues. Germline V gene data show CDR1 as SGDLS and CDR2 as YYNGEE. V lost 6 bases to trimming and J lost 1 base, with 15 bases between them. The CDR3 DNA reads TGTGCCAGCACCGTCGGGACAAGTCGCACAGATACGCAGTATTTT. Protein product: CASTVGTSRTDTQYF. Together with reference TRBV9 and TRBJ2-3, the CDR3 gives the full variable domain: DSGVTQTPKHLITATGQRVTLRCSPRSGDLSVYWYQQSLDQGLQFLIQYYNGEERAKGNILERFSAQQFPDLHSELNLSSLELGDSALYFCASTVGTSRTDTQYFGPGTRLTVL.

The sample holds many counts of this clone. V is TRBV7-2 and J is TRBJ1-2, with D unclear. CDR1 and CDR2 (germline): SGHTA, FQGNSA. Deletions cut 5 bases from V and 3 bases from J, with 13 bases between. This CDR3 is built from 14 residues. The CDR3 sequence is CASSPPKAYYGYTF. CDR3 DNA: TGTGCCAGCAGCCCCCCGAAGGCTTACTATGGCTACACCTTC.

This clone was recorded many times. The chain combines TRBV5-6 with TRBJ2-1, with 7 positions matching TRBD1. The V segment lost 1 base and the J segment 10 bases; nucleotides outside the gene matches: 5. Germline-derived CDR1 and CDR2 are SGHDT and YYEEEE. The CDR3 extends over 13 amino acids. In nucleotides, the CDR3 is TGTGCCAGCAGCTTGTCAGGGGGACGCGAGCAGTTCTTC. Its translation is CASSLSGGREQFF.

This clone was detected a few times. This chain links TRBV9 with TRBJ2-1; TRBD2 aligns across 11 bases. V was clipped by 4 bases and J by 6 bases; unmatched bases: 6. The CDR3 runs 15 residues. Germline values: CDR1 SGDLS, CDR2 YYNGEE. The CDR3 nucleotides read TGTGCCAGCAGCTTCAGTAGCGGGGGGGCCAATGAGCAGTTCTTC. The encoded protein is CASSFSSGGANEQFF.

This clone came up many times. The CDR3 DNA sequence: TGTGCCAGCAGTGTTGACGGGGGGACCAGGCCCCAGCATTTT. This codes for CASSVDGGTRPQHF. The chain uses TRBV6-4 and TRBJ1-5; the D gene is possibly TRBD1 (5 bases). Germline V CDR1 and CDR2: MRHNA, SNTAGT. The CDR3 spans 14 residues. V was clipped by 4 bases and J by 9 bases, with 16 bases between them.

A few counts support this clone. The V call is TRBV24-1, the J call TRBJ2-2; TRBD1 might be the D (5 bases). Germline V gene sequence: CDR1 KGHDR, CDR2 SFDVKD. V was clipped by 0 bases and J by 7 bases, with 14 bases between them. The CDR3 has 16 amino acids. The CDR3 protein is CATSDLGQGSGGELFF. CDR3 coding DNA: TGTGCCACCAGTGATTTGGGGCAGGGAAGTGGCGGGGAGCTGTTTTTT.